A selection of T cell receptor beta chains follows, all from one sample in a study of CD8 T cells in ankylosing spondylitis. TCRdb reanalysed the 5' RACE reads using MiXCR and keeps one entry per CDR3 protein. The sample holds about 200,000 distinct CDR3 sequences; 7.3% are singletons and the top ten take around 14%. The sequencing input was blood, either unsorted or a sorted T cell fraction (not recorded which). Receptor source: a male donor with ankylosing spondylitis. CDR3s include the opening cysteine and the closing phenylalanine or tryptophan. Fields, in order: clone size, J gene, D gene, V gene, CDR3 DNA, CDR3 protein. D genes are given only for firm matches. The size field is filled for only some rows; it gives once, few, many or a size class.

>-|TRBJ1-2|-|TRBV4-2
TGTGCCAGCAGCCAAGAGGCCCCGGGGGCAGGCTACACCTTC
CASSQEAPGAGYTF
>many|TRBJ2-1|TRBD2|TRBV4-1
TGCGCCAGCAGCCAAGGTAGCGGGACCAATGAGCAGTTCTTC
CASSQGSGTNEQFF
>-|TRBJ1-2|-|TRBV7-9
TGTGCCAGCAGCAACTCCAGGGTTGCTAACTATGGCTACACCTTC
CASSNSRVANYGYTF
>-|TRBJ2-7|TRBD1|TRBV4-2
TGTGCCAGCAGCCATAGGACAGGGACCTACGAGCAGTACTTC
CASSHRTGTYEQYF
>few|TRBJ1-1|-|TRBV10-3
TGTGCCATCGGGGGGACTAACACTGAAGCTTTCTTT
CAIGGTNTEAFF
>many|TRBJ1-2|-|TRBV4-3
TGCGCCAGCAGCCAGGAGAGAGCTCATGGCTACACCTTC
CASSQERAHGYTF
>few|TRBJ2-3|TRBD1|TRBV4-3
TGCGCCAGCAGCCCTGGGACAGGGGTTATAGATACGCAGTATTTT
CASSPGTGVIDTQYF
>many|TRBJ1-1|-|TRBV27
TGTGCCAGCAGTTTATTAGGGGGGCTGGGGACTGAAGCTTTCTTT
CASSLLGGLGTEAFF
>many|TRBJ2-4|-|TRBV11-2
TGTGCCAGCAGCCTACTAGCTCGGGTAAAAAACATTCAGTACTTC
CASSLLARVKNIQYF
>many|TRBJ2-3|-|TRBV2
TGTGCCAGGGCGAGCACAGATACGCAGTATTTT
CARASTDTQYF
>many|TRBJ2-7|TRBD1|TRBV7-8
TGTGCCAGCAGCTTAGTCCGGACAGGGCAGCACGAGCAGTACTTC
CASSLVRTGQHEQYF